A single sample is the source of the 17 T cell receptor beta chains below, sequenced in a study of blood T cell repertoires in COVID-19. Assay: immunoSEQ multiplex PCR; the TCRdb copy retains only in-frame clones and omits some. This table has approximately 190,000 clones, roughly 87% appearing once. Sequenced: peripheral blood. The receptors were gathered from a woman aged 55 to 70 with COVID-19, enrolled during active disease.

This chain connects TRBV27 to TRBJ2-7; the match to TRBD1 covers 10 bases. This CDR3 comprises 14 residues. Losses at the gene ends were 8 bases for V and 6 bases for J; bases not matched to a gene: 10. Germline values: CDR1 MNHEY, CDR2 SMNVEV (reference sequence). CDR3 coding DNA: TGTGCCAGCGGGGGACTGGGACAGGGGTTCGAGCAGTACTTC. Its protein is CASGGLGQGFEQYF.

V and J are TRBV7-6 and TRBJ1-1; tentatively, D is TRBD1 (5 bases). Germline V lookup: CDR1 SGHVS, CDR2 FNYEAQ. Trimming stripped 1 base from V and 0 bases from J, with 9 bases between. The CDR3 runs to 15 residues. The CDR3 region is CASSLVDNLNTEAFF. CDR3 sequence (DNA): TGTGCCAGCAGCTTAGTGGACAACTTGAACACTGAAGCTTTCTTT.

V gene TRBV4-3 combines with J gene TRBJ2-1; the match to TRBD2 covers 14 bases. The CDR3 length is 15 residues. J was trimmed by 8 bases and V by 4 bases; bases with no gene match: 4. CDR1 and CDR2 from the germline V gene are LGHNA and YSLEER. The CDR3 here is CASSLQGLAGDEQFF. The CDR3 coding sequence is TGCGCCAGCAGCCTGCAGGGACTAGCGGGAGATGAGCAGTTCTTC.

In this sample, this clone turned up a few times. The rearrangement uses TRBV29-1 and TRBJ1-1; TRBD1 agrees at 8 bases. The length of the CDR3 is 14 residues. Per germline, CDR1 SQVTM and CDR2 ANQGSEA. J gave up 4 bases and V 5 bases, and 9 bases lay outside the gene matches. The CDR3 DNA is TGCAGCGTTCAGATGACAGGGGCGACCACTGAAGCTTTCTTT. This encodes CSVQMTGATTEAFF.

This chain joins TRBV7-9 and TRBJ2-7, with 8 bases lining up with TRBD1. Germline values: CDR1 SEHNR, CDR2 FQNEAQ (reference sequence). V trimming: 2 bases; J trimming: 0 bases; junction bases outside the gene matches: 0. CDR3 length: 14 amino acids. This CDR3 is CASSLTGGSYEQYF. In DNA form, the CDR3 reads TGTGCCAGCAGCTTAACAGGGGGCTCCTACGAGCAGTACTTC.

The chain is built from TRBV19 and TRBJ2-7; D is undetermined. Trimming cost V 0 bases and J 3 bases, with 9 bases left between them. CDR3 length equals 14 residues. Germline V gene sequence: CDR1 LNHDA, CDR2 SQIVND (reference sequence). The CDR3 region has the DNA TGTGCCAGTAGTATAGATTCCACAGTCTACGAGCAGTACTTC. It yields the protein CASSIDSTVYEQYF.

The genes are TRBV5-6 and TRBJ2-1, with 7 bases matching TRBD1. The CDR3 sequence is 11 residues long. V was clipped by 5 bases and J by 9 bases; unmatched bases: 2. CDR1 and CDR2 from the germline V gene are SGHDT and YYEEEE. DNA for the CDR3: TGTGCCAGCAGTTACAGGGGTGAGCAGTTCTTC. It is translated as CASSYRGEQFF.

The chain recombines TRBV9 with TRBJ2-5; the match to TRBD2 covers 8 bases. Germline V lookup: CDR1 SGDLS, CDR2 YYNGEE. The CDR3 runs to 14 residues. After removal of 2 bases from V and 4 bases from J, the junction contained 4 bases not matched to a gene. CDR3 loop: CASSVGGLAETQYF. The CDR3 bases are TGTGCCAGCAGCGTGGGCGGACTAGCAGAGACCCAGTACTTC.

The chain is built from TRBV3-1 (or the pseudogene TRBV3-2) and TRBJ1-1, with D maybe TRBD1 (6 bases). The V end lost 0 bases, the J end lost 11 bases, and 19 bases lay between the germline ends. The CDR3 extends over 15 amino acids. The germline V gene encodes CDR1 LGHDT and CDR2 YNNKEL (reference sequence). CDR3 sequence: CASSQDPTLTGRAFF. The CDR3 region has the DNA TGTGCCAGCAGCCAAGATCCCACCTTGACAGGCCGTGCTTTCTTT.

V and J are TRBV28 and TRBJ1-2; 9 nucleotides align to TRBD1. Trimming cost V 8 bases and J 8 bases; bases outside gene matches: 12. The V gene's germline CDR1 is MDHEN and CDR2 SYDVKM. The CDR3 is made up of 14 amino acids. CDR3 in amino acids: CASVRDRVRRGYTF. The CDR3 bases are TGTGCCAGCGTTAGGGACAGGGTGCGGCGCGGCTACACCTTC.

This clone has only one observation. This sequence joins TRBV7-9 and TRBJ1-4; 9 bases line up with TRBD1. There are 17 residues in the CDR3. Trimming at V came to 3 bases and at J to 8 bases, leaving 13 bases not matched to a gene. From germline, CDR1 is SEHNR and CDR2 FQNEAQ (reference sequence). CDR3 DNA sequence: TGTGCCAGCAGCTTTCTCCCGGTACAGGGGGCTGGGGAAAAACTGTTTTTT. It encodes CASSFLPVQGAGEKLFF. Full variable domain (rest looked up from reference TRBV7-9 and TRBJ1-4): DTGVSQNPRHKITKRGQNVTFRCDPISEHNRLYWYRQTLGQGPEFLTYFQNEAQLEKSRLLSDRFSAERPKGSFSTLEIQRTEQGDSAMYLCASSFLPVQGAGEKLFFGSGTQLSVL.

The chain has TRBV7-2 and TRBJ1-2; 9 bases are shared with TRBD1. There are 15 residues in the CDR3. Germline V CDR1 and CDR2: SGHTA, FQGNSA. J was trimmed by 0 bases and V by 2 bases; bases with no gene match: 1. The CDR3 region has the DNA TGTGCCAGCAGCTTAACAGGGGGCTCTAACTATGGCTACACCTTC. Its protein product is CASSLTGGSNYGYTF.

The chain employs TRBV7-8 and TRBJ2-7; 7 positions match TRBD1. V trimming: 3 bases; J trimming: 3 bases; junction bases outside the gene matches: 5. Looked up from germline, CDR1 is SGHVS and CDR2 is FQNEAQ. The CDR3 totals 14 residues. In DNA, the CDR3 is TGTGCCAGCAGCTTGACCGACAGGGACTACGAGCAGTACTTC. Translation gives CASSLTDRDYEQYF.

The DNA of the CDR3 is TGTGCCTGGAGTCCTCAACCAGGAGGAATCGAGCCCCAGCATTTT. Translating gives CAWSPQPGGIEPQHF. The chain couples TRBV30 to TRBJ1-5; D ambiguous. Trimming cost V 2 bases and J 8 bases, with 19 bases left between them. CDR3 length equals 15 residues. From germline, CDR1 is GTSNPN and CDR2 SVGIG (reference sequence).

This clone has more than one count but fewer than ten. This chain connects TRBV27 to TRBJ1-2; TRBD1 matches 7 bases. J gave up 4 bases and V 5 bases, and 4 bases lay outside the gene matches. This CDR3 region has 13 residues. In germline, CDR1 is MNHEY, CDR2 SMNVEV (reference sequence). CDR3 DNA sequence: TGTGCCAGCAGTCCAACAGGGGTCTATGGCTACACCTTC. It specifies CASSPTGVYGYTF.

This sequence joins TRBV19 and TRBJ2-5, with 11 bases that match TRBD2. The CDR3 covers 16 residues. CDR1 LNHDA and CDR2 SQIVND come from the germline V gene (reference sequence). The ends lost 5 bases at V and 1 base at J; junction bases unmatched: 6. This chain's CDR3 is CASSPPTSGIQETQYF. The DNA for the CDR3 is TGTGCCAGTAGTCCGCCGACTAGCGGGATCCAAGAGACCCAGTACTTC.

The rearrangement uses TRBV15 and TRBJ2-1, with 13 bases identical to TRBD2. The CDR3 contains 15 residues. Germline V gene data show CDR1 as LNHNV and CDR2 as YYDKDF (reference sequence). V was clipped by 1 base and J by 9 bases; unmatched bases: 3. CDR3 sequence reads: CATSRGLAGGGEQFF. The CDR3 DNA reads as TGTGCCACCAGCAGAGGACTAGCGGGAGGTGGTGAGCAGTTCTTC.